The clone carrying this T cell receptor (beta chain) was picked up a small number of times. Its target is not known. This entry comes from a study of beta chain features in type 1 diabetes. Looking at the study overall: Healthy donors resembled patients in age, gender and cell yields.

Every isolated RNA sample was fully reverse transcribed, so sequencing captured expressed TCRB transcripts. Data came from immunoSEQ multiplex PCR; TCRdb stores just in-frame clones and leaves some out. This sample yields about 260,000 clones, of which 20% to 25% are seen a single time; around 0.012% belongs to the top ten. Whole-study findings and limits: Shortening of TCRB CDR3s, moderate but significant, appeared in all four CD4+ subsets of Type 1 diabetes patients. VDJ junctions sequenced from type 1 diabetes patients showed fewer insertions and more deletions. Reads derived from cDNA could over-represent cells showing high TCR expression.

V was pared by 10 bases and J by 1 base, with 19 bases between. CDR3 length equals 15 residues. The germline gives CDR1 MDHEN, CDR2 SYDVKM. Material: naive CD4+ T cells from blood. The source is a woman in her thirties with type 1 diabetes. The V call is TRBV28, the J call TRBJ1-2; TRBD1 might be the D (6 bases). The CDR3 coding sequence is TGTGCCACCCGGACAGTACAACTACTTAACTATGGCTACACCTTC. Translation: CATRTVQLLNYGYTF.